This T cell receptor beta chain was observed in a study of siplizumab effects on memory and regulatory T cells. Libraries were prepared by immunoSEQ multiplex PCR; TCRdb keeps only in-frame clonotypes and omits some of them. Of about 70,000 clones in the sample, around 90% are singletons; the top ten hold around 1.6%. Germline V gene data show CDR1 as SGHNT and CDR2 as YYREEE (reference sequence). The CDR3 is made up of 13 amino acids. Trimming cost V 4 bases and J 6 bases; bases outside gene matches: 5. The source of this sequence is a human donor in good health. The sequenced material came from Tregs sorted from blood. The gene calls are TRBV5-4 and TRBJ1-1; 8 bases fit TRBD1. In nucleotides, the CDR3 is TGTGCCAGCAGCATGACAGGGGTCCCTGAAGCTTTCTTT. Translating it yields CASSMTGVPEAFF.